This T cell receptor beta chain stems from a study of blood T cell repertoires in COVID-19. Study overall: The study drew acute and convalescent COVID-19 samples from the United States, Italy and Spain. Sources were T cells, B-cell-depleted T cells, or PBMCs; the material itself was cDNA or gDNA.

Repertoires were generated with immunoSEQ multiplex PCR, while TCRdb's copy carries only in-frame clones and drops some. The sample shows 250,000 or so clones, over 80% of them seen only once. Each participant's cohort was designated according to participant-reported clinical history. The CDR3 is 15 amino acids. Germline trimming cut 3 bases from V and 3 bases from J; bases unmatched to any gene: 8. This sequence was found in a woman aged 30 to 39 with acute COVID-19. This chain joins TRBV23-1 and TRBJ2-7; TRBD1 aligns across 7 bases. TRBV23-1 counts as an open reading frame of uncertain function. Sequenced: PBMCs or T cells enriched from blood (not recorded which). In DNA, the CDR3 is TGCGCCAGCAGTCAGTCGACAGGGAGCCGCTACGAGCAGTACTTC. Translated, it gives CASSQSTGSRYEQYF.